These 11 T cell receptor beta chains were all obtained from the same sample, sequenced in a study of cytomegalovirus exposure and HLA in healthy donors. PCR used 60 Vbeta primers and 13 Jbeta primers. Sequencing was performed with immunoSEQ multiplex PCR; in TCRdb, only in-frame clones are kept and a portion is missing. The table has around 65,000 clones, 80% seen once. The sequencing sample was made of PBMCs. Receptors were obtained from a woman between 25 and 40 years old in good health and CMV-seronegative.

The chain employs TRBV2 and TRBJ1-6; 8 bases line up with TRBD1. V dropped 6 bases and J dropped 10; count of bases not matched to a gene: 8. This CDR3 is built from 14 residues. CDR1 is SNHLY and CDR2 is FYNNEI in the germline V gene. CDR3 in DNA: TGTGCCAGCAGGGATCGGACAGGGAGGTCACCCCTCCACTTT. It specifies CASRDRTGRSPLHF.

The genes are TRBV5-1 and TRBJ2-7; tentative D call: TRBD2 (5 bases). The V end was cut by 0 bases, the J end by 0 bases, with 10 bases between. The CDR3 length is 15 residues. Germline values: CDR1 SGHRS, CDR2 YFSETQ. CDR3 nucleotides: TGCGCCAGCAGCTTGGCCGGGGTCGTCTCCTACGAGCAGTACTTC. Protein product: CASSLAGVVSYEQYF.

The chain carries TRBV14 and TRBJ2-7; TRBD2 agrees at 12 bases. This CDR3 is 17 amino acids long. Germline assignment: CDR1 SGHDN and CDR2 FVKESK. V dropped 1 base and J dropped 4; count of bases not matched to a gene: 8. The CDR3 DNA follows: TGTGCCAGCAGCCAAGCCCCTAGCGGGAGGGCAAAATACGAGCAGTACTTC. Translation: CASSQAPSGRAKYEQYF.

This clone showed up just a few times. CDR3 in amino acids: CSVGGSGRAREQYF. The CDR3 nucleotides are TGCAGCGTTGGAGGGAGCGGGAGGGCCCGCGAGCAGTACTTC. The rearrangement links TRBV29-1 to TRBJ2-7, with 10 positions matching TRBD2. The V and J ends lost 4 bases and 6 bases, in that order; junction bases with no gene match: 9. The CDR3 covers 14 residues. Per the germline V gene, CDR1 is SQVTM and CDR2 is ANQGSEA.

The chain is built from TRBV2 and TRBJ1-3; no clear D. This CDR3 has 17 amino acids. Trimming pared 5 bases from V and 0 bases from J, leaving 17 bases between. Germline V gene data show CDR1 as SNHLY and CDR2 as FYNNEI. CDR3 loop: CASSPPSGSYSGNTIYF. CDR3 nucleotide sequence: TGTGCCAGCAGTCCACCGTCCGGGAGTTACTCTGGAAACACCATATATTTT.

The rearrangement joins TRBV27 to TRBJ2-7, with D hard to call. There are 13 residues in the CDR3. Trimming removed 9 bases from V and 2 bases from J, with 14 bases in between. CDR1 and CDR2 (germline): MNHEY, SMNVEV (reference sequence). This CDR3 is CASEFAEPYEQYF. The CDR3 DNA follows: TGTGCCAGTGAGTTCGCGGAACCCTACGAGCAGTACTTC.

The J gene is TRBJ1-1, the V gene TRBV5-6; the match to TRBD1 covers 8 bases. CDR3 length: 18 amino acids. The V segment lost 0 bases and the J segment 3 bases; nucleotides outside the gene matches: 13. In germline, CDR1 is SGHDT, CDR2 YYEEEE. DNA for the CDR3: TGTGCCAGCAGCTTGGCCGGGACAGGCCTGATGCTGTACACTGAAGCTTTCTTT. As protein: CASSLAGTGLMLYTEAFF.

This sequence joins TRBV5-1 and TRBJ2-7, with a possible D match to TRBD2 (6 bases). Deletions cut 4 bases from V and 0 bases from J, with 17 bases between. This CDR3 has 16 amino acids. Germline CDR1 reads SGHRS; CDR2 reads YFSETQ. The CDR3: CASSLTSGRNSYEQYF. CDR3 sequence (DNA): TGCGCCAGCAGCCTCACATCGGGGAGGAACTCCTACGAGCAGTACTTC.

The V call is TRBV2, the J call TRBJ1-5; D is ambiguous. Per the germline V gene, CDR1 is SNHLY and CDR2 is FYNNEI. The CDR3 is 12 amino acids. V lost 5 bases and J 5 bases, leaving 7 bases between the germline ends. CDR3 sequence reads: CASSTADQPQHF. CDR3 in DNA: TGTGCCAGCAGTACAGCCGATCAGCCCCAGCATTTT.

This clone has only a few counts. The rearrangement links TRBV6-1 to TRBJ1-2; 10 nucleotides line up with TRBD1. Trimming took 4 bases from V and 6 from J; bases not matched to a gene: 8. Per the germline V gene, CDR1 is MNHNS and CDR2 is SASEGT. The CDR3 sequence is 15 residues long. The CDR3 is CASSAGTGAVDGYTF. CDR3 in DNA: TGTGCCAGCAGTGCCGGGACAGGGGCGGTAGATGGCTACACCTTC.

The chain combines TRBV5-1 with TRBJ2-7; 7 nucleotides align to TRBD2. This CDR3 comprises 15 residues. Germline lookup yields CDR1 SGHRS and CDR2 YFSETQ. The J segment lost 5 bases and the V segment lost 1 base, leaving 9 bases of the junction unmatched. CDR3 amino acids: CASSLNRGGRDEQYF. For the CDR3, the DNA is TGCGCCAGCAGCTTGAACCGGGGAGGGAGGGACGAGCAGTACTTC.